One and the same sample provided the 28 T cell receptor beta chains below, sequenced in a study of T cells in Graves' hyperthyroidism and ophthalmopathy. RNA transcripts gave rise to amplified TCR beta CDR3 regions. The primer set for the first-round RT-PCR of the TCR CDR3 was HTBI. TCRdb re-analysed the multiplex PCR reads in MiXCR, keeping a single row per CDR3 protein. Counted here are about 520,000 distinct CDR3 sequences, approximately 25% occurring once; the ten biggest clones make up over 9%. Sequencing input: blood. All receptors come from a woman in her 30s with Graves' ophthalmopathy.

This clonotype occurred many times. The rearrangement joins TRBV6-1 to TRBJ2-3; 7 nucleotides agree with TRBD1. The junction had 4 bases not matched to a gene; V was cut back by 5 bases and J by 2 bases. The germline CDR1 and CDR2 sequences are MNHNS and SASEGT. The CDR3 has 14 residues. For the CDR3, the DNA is TGTGCCAGCAGTCCAACAGGGGTCACAGATACGCAGTATTTT. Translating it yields CASSPTGVTDTQYF.

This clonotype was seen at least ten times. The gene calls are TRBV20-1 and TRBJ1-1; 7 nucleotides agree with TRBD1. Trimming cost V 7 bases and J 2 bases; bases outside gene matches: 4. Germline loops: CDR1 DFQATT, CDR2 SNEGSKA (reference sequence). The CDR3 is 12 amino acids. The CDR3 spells CSVTGVNTEAFF. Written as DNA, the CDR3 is TGCAGTGTAACAGGGGTTAACACTGAAGCTTTCTTT.

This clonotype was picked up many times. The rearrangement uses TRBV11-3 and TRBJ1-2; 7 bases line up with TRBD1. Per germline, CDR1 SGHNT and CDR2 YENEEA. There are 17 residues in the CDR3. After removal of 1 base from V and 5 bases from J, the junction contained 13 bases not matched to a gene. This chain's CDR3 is CASSLGGQLVREYGYTF. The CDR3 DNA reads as TGTGCCAGCAGCTTAGGGGGACAGCTGGTCCGGGAGTATGGCTACACCTTC.

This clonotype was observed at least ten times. CDR3 amino acids: CAIRTSVDEQYF. The DNA for the CDR3 is TGTGCCATACGGACTAGTGTGGATGAGCAGTACTTC. The chain couples TRBV10-3 to TRBJ2-7; the match to TRBD2 covers 7 bases. V lost 9 bases, J lost 7 bases, and 9 bases stayed unmatched. Germline-derived CDR1 and CDR2 are ENHRY and SYGVKD. This CDR3 is 12 amino acids long.

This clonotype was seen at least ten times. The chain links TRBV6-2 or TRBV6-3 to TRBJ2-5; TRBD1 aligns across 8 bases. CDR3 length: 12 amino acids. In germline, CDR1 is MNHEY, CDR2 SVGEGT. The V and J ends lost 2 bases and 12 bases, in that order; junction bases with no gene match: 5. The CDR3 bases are TGTGCCAGCAGTTACCGGGGACAGGTCGAGTACTTC. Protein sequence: CASSYRGQVEYF.

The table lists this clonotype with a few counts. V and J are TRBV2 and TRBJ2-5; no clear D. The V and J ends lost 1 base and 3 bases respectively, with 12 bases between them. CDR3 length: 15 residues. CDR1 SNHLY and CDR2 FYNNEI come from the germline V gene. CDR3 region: CASSEVGLLEETQYF. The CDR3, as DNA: TGTGCCAGCAGTGAAGTTGGCCTCCTCGAAGAGACCCAGTACTTC.

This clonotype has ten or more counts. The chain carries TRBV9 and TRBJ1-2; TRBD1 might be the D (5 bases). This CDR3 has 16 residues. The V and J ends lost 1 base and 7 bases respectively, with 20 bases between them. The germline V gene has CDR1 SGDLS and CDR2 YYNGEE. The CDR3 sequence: CASSVRGYETERGYTF. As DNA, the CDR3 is TGTGCCAGCAGCGTAAGGGGATACGAGACAGAGCGTGGCTACACCTTC.

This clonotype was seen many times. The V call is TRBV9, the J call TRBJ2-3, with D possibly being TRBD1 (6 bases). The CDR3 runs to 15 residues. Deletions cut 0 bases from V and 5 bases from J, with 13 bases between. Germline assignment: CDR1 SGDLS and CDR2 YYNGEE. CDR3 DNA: TGTGCCAGCAGCGTAGGGGGGCCTCCTTTAGATACGCAGTATTTT. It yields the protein CASSVGGPPLDTQYF.

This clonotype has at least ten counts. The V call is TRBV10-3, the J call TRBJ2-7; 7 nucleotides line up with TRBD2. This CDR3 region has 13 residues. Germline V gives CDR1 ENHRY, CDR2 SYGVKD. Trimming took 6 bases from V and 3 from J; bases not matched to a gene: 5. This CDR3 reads CAIRREGNYEQYF. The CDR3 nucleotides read TGTGCCATCAGGAGGGAGGGGAACTACGAGCAGTACTTC.

The CDR3 DNA reads TGTGCCAGCAGTTTAGGCCGCATAATTCGCTCCTACGAGCAGTACTTC. This gives the protein CASSLGRIIRSYEQYF. The rearrangement links TRBV12-3 or TRBV12-4 to TRBJ2-7; unclear D gene. Trimming took off 1 base at V and 0 bases at J, with 13 bases between the two ends. This CDR3 comprises 16 residues.

The CDR3 loop is CASGFRTGQETQYF. DNA for the CDR3: TGTGCTAGTGGTTTCCGGACAGGACAAGAGACCCAGTACTTC. The rearrangement joins TRBV12-5 to TRBJ2-5; 7 nucleotides match TRBD1. The V segment lost 3 bases and the J segment 2 bases; nucleotides outside the gene matches: 3. The CDR3 contains 14 residues. Looked up from germline, CDR1 is LGHNT and CDR2 is FRNRAP. The variable domain in full, completed from reference TRBV12-5 and TRBJ2-5, reads DARVTQTPRHKVTEMGQEVTMRCQPILGHNTVFWYRQTMMQGLELLAYFRNRAPLDDSGMPKDRFSAEMPDATLATLKIQPSEPRDSAVYFCASGFRTGQETQYFGPGTRLLVL.

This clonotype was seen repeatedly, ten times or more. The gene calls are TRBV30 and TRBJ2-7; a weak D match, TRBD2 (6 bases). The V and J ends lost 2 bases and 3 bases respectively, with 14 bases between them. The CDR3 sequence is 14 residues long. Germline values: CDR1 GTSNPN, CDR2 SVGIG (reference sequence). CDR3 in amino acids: CAWSPPGLHYEQYF. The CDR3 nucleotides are TGTGCCTGGAGTCCGCCGGGACTTCACTACGAGCAGTACTTC.

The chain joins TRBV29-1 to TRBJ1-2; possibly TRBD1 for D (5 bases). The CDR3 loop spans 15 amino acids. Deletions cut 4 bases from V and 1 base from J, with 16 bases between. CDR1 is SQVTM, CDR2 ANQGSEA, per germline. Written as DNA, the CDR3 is TGCAGCGTTGGGGGGGACCAACAACTTAACTATGGCTACACCTTC. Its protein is CSVGGDQQLNYGYTF.

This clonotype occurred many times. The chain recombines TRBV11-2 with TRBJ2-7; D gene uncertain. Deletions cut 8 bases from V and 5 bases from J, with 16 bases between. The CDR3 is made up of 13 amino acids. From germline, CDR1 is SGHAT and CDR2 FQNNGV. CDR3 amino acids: CASGRSRLDEQYF. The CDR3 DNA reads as TGTGCCAGCGGCCGGTCGAGGTTAGACGAGCAGTACTTC.

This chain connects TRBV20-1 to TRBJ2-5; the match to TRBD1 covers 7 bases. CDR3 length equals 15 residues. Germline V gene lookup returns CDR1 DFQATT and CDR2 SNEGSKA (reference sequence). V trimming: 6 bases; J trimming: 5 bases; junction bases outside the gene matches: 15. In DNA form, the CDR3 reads TGCAGTGCGAAAAGGGACAGCATTGGGCGGGAGACCCAGTACTTC. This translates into CSAKRDSIGRETQYF.

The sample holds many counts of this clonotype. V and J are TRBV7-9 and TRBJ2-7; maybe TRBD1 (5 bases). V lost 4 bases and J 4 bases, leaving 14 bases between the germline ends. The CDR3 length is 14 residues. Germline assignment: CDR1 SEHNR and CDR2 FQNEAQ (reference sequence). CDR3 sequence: CASSSLSRQYEQYF. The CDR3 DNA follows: TGTGCCAGCAGCTCACTAAGTCGACAGTACGAGCAGTACTTC.

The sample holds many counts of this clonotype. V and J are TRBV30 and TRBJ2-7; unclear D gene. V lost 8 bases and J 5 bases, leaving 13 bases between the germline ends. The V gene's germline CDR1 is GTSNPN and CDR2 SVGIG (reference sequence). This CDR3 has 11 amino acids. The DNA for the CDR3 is TGTGCCCTCCGGTGGCTTCACGAGCAGTACTTC. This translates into CALRWLHEQYF.

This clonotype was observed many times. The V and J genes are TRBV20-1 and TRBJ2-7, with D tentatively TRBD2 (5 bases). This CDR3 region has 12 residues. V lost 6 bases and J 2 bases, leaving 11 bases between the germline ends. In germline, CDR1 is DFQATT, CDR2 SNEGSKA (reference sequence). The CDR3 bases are TGCAGTGCCTCCCCGGGGACCTACGAGCAGTACTTC. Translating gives CSASPGTYEQYF.

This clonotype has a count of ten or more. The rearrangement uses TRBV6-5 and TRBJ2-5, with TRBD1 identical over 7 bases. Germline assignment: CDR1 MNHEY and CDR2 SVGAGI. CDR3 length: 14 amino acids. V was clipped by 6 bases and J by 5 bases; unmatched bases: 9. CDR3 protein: CASRSRQGYETQYF. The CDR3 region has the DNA TGTGCCAGCAGGTCCCGACAGGGATACGAGACCCAGTACTTC.

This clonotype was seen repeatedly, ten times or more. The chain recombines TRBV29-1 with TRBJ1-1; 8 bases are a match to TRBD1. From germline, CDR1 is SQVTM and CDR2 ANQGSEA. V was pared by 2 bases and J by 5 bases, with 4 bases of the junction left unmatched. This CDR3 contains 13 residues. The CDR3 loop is CSVEQGAGTEAFF. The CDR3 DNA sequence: TGCAGCGTTGAACAGGGGGCTGGGACTGAAGCTTTCTTT.

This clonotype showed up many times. The CDR3 region is CASSNGQGNWGNQPQHF. CDR3 sequence (DNA): TGTGCCAGTAGCAACGGACAGGGGAATTGGGGCAATCAGCCCCAGCATTTT. The V call is TRBV19, the J call TRBJ1-5, with 9 bases identical to TRBD1. CDR3 length equals 17 residues. V lost 6 bases, J lost 2 bases, and 11 bases stayed unmatched. The germline V gene encodes CDR1 LNHDA and CDR2 SQIVND (reference sequence).

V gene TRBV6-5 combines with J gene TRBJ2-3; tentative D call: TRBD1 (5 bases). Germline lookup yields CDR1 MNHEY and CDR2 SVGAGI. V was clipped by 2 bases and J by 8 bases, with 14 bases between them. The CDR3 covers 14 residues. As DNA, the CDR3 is TGTGCCAGCAGTTACAGAGGAACTCAGGGTACGCAGTATTTT. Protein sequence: CASSYRGTQGTQYF.

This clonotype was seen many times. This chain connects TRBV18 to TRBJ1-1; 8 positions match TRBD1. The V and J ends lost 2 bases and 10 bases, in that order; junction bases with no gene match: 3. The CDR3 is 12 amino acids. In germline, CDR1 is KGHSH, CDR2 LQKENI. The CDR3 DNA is TGTGCCAGCTCACCATCAGGGGGCCGAGCTTTCTTT. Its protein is CASSPSGGRAFF.

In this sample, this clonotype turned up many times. The CDR3 reads CASSVDGFYGYTF. CDR3 bases: TGTGCCAGCAGCGTCGACGGATTTTATGGCTACACCTTC. The V gene is TRBV7-3, the J gene TRBJ1-2, with D hard to call. Germline V gene sequence: CDR1 SGHTA, CDR2 FQGTGA. V lost 5 bases and J 5 bases, leaving 12 bases between the germline ends. The CDR3 has 13 residues. Together with reference TRBV7-3 and TRBJ1-2, the CDR3 gives the full variable domain: GAGVSQTPSNKVTEKGKYVELRCDPISGHTALYWYRQSLGQGPEFLIYFQGTGAADDSGLPNDRFFAVRPEGSVSTLKIQRTERGDSAVYLCASSVDGFYGYTFGSGTRLTVV.

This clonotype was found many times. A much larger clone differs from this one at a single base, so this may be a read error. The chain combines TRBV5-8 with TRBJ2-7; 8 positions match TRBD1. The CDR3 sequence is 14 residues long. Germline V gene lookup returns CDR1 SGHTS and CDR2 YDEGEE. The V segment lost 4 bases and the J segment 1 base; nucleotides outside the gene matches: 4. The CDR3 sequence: CASSLRDRSYEQYF. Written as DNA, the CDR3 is TGTGCCAGCAGCCTCCGGGACAGGTCCTACGAGCAGTACTTC. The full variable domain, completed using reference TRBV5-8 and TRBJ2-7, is EAGVTQSPTHLIKTRGQQATLRCSPISGHTSVYWYQQALGLGLQFLLWYDEGEERNRGNFPPRFSGRQFPNYSSELNVNALELEDSALYLCASSLRDRSYEQYFGPGTRLTVT.

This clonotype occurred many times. The CDR3 nucleotides are TGCAGTGTCGCACAGATCTATACTGAAGCTTTCTTT. Translated, it gives CSVAQIYTEAFF. The V and J genes are TRBV20-1 and TRBJ1-1; no reliable D call. The CDR3 has 12 residues. Looked up from germline, CDR1 is DFQATT and CDR2 is SNEGSKA (reference sequence). V lost 7 bases and J 5 bases, leaving 14 bases between the germline ends.

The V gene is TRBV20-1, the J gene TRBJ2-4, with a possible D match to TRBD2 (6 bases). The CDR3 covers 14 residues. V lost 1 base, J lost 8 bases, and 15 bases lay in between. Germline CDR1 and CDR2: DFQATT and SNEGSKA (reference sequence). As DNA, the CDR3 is TGCAGTGCTAGAGTTAATCGGGACTCGGACATTCAGTACTTC. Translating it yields CSARVNRDSDIQYF.

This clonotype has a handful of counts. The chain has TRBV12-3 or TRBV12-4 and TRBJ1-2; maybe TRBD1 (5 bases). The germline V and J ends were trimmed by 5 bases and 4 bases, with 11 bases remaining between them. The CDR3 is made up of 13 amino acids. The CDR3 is CASSRQRGYGYTF. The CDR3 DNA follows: TGTGCCAGCAGTCGACAGAGGGGCTATGGCTACACCTTC.